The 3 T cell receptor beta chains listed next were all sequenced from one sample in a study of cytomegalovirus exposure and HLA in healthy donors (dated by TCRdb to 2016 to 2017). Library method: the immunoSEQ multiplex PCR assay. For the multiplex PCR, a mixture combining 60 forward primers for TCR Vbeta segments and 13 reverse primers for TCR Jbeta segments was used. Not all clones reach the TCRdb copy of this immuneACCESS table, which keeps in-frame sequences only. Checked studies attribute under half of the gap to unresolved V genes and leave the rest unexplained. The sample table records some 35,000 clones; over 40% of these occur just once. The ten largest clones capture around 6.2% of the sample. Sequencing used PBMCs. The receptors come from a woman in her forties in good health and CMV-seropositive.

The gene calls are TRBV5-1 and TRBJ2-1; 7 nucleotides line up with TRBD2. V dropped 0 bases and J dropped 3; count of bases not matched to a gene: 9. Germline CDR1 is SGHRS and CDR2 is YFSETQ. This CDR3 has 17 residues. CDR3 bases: TGCGCCAGCAGCTTGGCCCCGTCGGCTAGCGGCTACAATGAGCAGTTCTTC. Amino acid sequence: CASSLAPSASGYNEQFF.

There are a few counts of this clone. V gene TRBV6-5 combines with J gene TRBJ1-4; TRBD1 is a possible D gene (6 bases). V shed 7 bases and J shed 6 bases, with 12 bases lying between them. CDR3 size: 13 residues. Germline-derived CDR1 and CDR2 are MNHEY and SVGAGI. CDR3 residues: CASNDRRDEKLFF. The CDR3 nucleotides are TGTGCCAGCAATGACAGGCGCGATGAAAAACTGTTTTTT.

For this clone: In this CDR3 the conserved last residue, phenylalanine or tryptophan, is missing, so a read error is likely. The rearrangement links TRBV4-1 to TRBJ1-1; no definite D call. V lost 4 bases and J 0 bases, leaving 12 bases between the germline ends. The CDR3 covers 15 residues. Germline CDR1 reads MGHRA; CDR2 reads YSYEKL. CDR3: CASSPTLTVNTEAFV. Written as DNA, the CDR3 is TGCGCCAGCAGCCCTACTCTAACAGTGAACACTGAAGCTTTCGTT.